The clone carrying this TCR beta chain was recorded a few times. No antigen is known for it. As for time point: sample taken at primary tumor resection. Donation came from some 73 patients with untreated early-stage non-small cell lung cancer. Whole RNA from tumor, nontumor lung or frozen PBMC was sequenced unsorted. The presence of a unique molecular identifier marked each TCR cDNA molecule. TCRdb used MiXCR to reprocess the 5' RACE reads, holding one entry per CDR3 protein. Of 2,800 or so distinct CDR3 sequences detected, around 54% appear once; the ten largest clones hold roughly 63%. This sample stems from a study of spatial heterogeneity in lung cancer. Trimming took 0 bases from V and 11 from J, leaving 13 bases between them. The length of the CDR3 is 13 residues. Germline V gene data show CDR1 as SGHDN and CDR2 as FVKESK. General study findings and limits: Mutation tallies in tumors tracked expanded intratumoral alpha and beta TCR counts. There was tracking of ubiquitous and regional nonsynonymous mutations by the respective counts of ubiquitous and regional expanded TCRs.

This sample comprised lung tumor tissue, obtained at surgery. This chain links TRBV14 with TRBJ2-5, with D unclear. This clonotype originated in a male donor with early-stage non-small cell lung cancer. Written as DNA, the CDR3 is TGTGCCAGCAGCCAAGACCGGTCAGGCCAACAGTACTTC. Residues: CASSQDRSGQQYF.